The 2 T cell receptor beta chains given below trace back to one sample, sequenced in a study of blood T cell repertoires in COVID-19. Produced via immunoSEQ multiplex PCR; TCRdb's table is partial and in-frame only. The data hold approximately 210,000 clones, with less than 90% observed a single time. Sequenced sample: peripheral blood. These receptors all come from a man aged 40-49 years with acute or convalescent COVID-19.

The V and J genes are TRBV27 and TRBJ1-4, with 9 bases matching TRBD1. V was clipped by 3 bases and J by 7 bases; unmatched bases: 9. The CDR3 extends over 16 amino acids. In germline, CDR1 is MNHEY, CDR2 SMNVEV (reference sequence). The CDR3 loop reads CASSFETGGRIEKLFF. CDR3 coding DNA: TGTGCCAGCAGTTTCGAGACAGGGGGTAGGATTGAAAAACTGTTTTTT. The full variable domain, with the rest looked up from reference TRBV27 and TRBJ1-4, is EAQVTQNPRYLITVTGKKLTVTCSQNMNHEYMSWYRQDPGLGLRQIYYSMNVEVTDKGDVPEGYKVSRKEKRNFPLILESPSPNQTSLYFCASSFETGGRIEKLFFGSGTQLSVL.

This sequence joins TRBV6-6 and TRBJ2-7; 10 nucleotides agree with TRBD1. The CDR3 spans 15 residues. J lost 3 bases, V lost 0 bases, and 2 bases had no gene match. CDR1 and CDR2 from the germline V gene are MNHNY and SVGAGI (reference sequence). The CDR3 DNA sequence: TGTGCCAGCAGTTACTCGGGACAGGGGTTCTACGAGCAGTACTTC. Protein product: CASSYSGQGFYEQYF.